This TCR beta chain was documented in a study of cytomegalovirus exposure and HLA in healthy donors. Method: immunoSEQ multiplex PCR; TCRdb's copy keeps in-frame clones and lacks some. The profile covers tens of thousands of clones, with around 94% appearing a single time and 2% to 2.5% taken by the ten largest. The CDR3 loop spans 15 amino acids. The ends lost 3 bases at V and 3 bases at J; junction bases unmatched: 4. In germline, CDR1 is SNHLY, CDR2 FYNNEI. The sample comprised PBMCs. This chain links TRBV2 with TRBJ1-1; 10 nucleotides align to TRBD1. This sequence was found in a young man in good health and CMV-seronegative. CDR3 in DNA: TGTGCCAGCAGTGACCCCGGGACAGGGGACACTGAAGCTTTCTTT. This encodes CASSDPGTGDTEAFF.